At least ten counts were recorded for the clone carrying this TCR beta chain. Its antigen is unknown. CDR1 is MNHNS, CDR2 SASEGT, per germline. The length of the CDR3 is 14 residues. J was trimmed by 4 bases and V by 7 bases; bases with no gene match: 7. Uncontrolled infection, other autoimmune disease, pregnancy or lactation led to exclusion. The data are from a study of T cells in Graves' hyperthyroidism and ophthalmopathy. General study points: Through a model of 13 V-J features, ophthalmopathy was separated from stable hyperthyroidism. Blood also carried most thyroid clonotypes expanded above 0.001.

There were TCR beta CDR3 regions amplified from RNA transcripts. HTBI primers were employed in a first-round RT-PCR of the TCR CDR3. TCRdb reprocessed the multiplex PCR reads via MiXCR and lists one record per CDR3 protein. Of 500,000 to 600,000 distinct CDR3 sequences in the sample, 16% are singletons; the top ten hold under 20%. The sequence derives from a woman aged 18-29 years with Graves' hyperthyroidism. Material for sequencing was blood. V usage is TRBV6-1 and J usage is TRBJ2-1, with 7 bases aligning to TRBD1. As DNA, the CDR3 is TGTGCCAGCAACCCCGGGACAGTATACAATGAGCAGTTCTTC. This codes for CASNPGTVYNEQFF.